The clone carrying this T cell receptor (beta chain) appeared a single time. The antigen remains undetermined. The method was immunoSEQ multiplex PCR; TCRdb's version includes in-frame clones alone and lacks a portion of them. Here the sample spans some 80,000 clones, around three quarters being singletons. The sample belongs to a study of T cell responses to AZD1222 COVID-19 vaccine. Broader study findings: Baseline seropositives among AZD1222 recipients totaled only 5 to 7. Vaccine-related CD4 TCRs covered spike, predominating at 160-218 and 743-854. Mostly white British, mostly female donors; authors suggested clonal diversity may be underestimated.

Looked up from germline, CDR1 is LNHNV and CDR2 is YYDKDF (reference sequence). There are 15 residues in the CDR3. V dropped 5 bases and J dropped 4 bases, with 16 bases sitting between them. This specimen was peripheral blood, taken 28 days after the second dose of the MenACWY control vaccine. The TCR comes from an adult who received the MenACWY meningococcal vaccine as a control. V usage is TRBV15 and J usage is TRBJ2-3; weak D call: TRBD1 (6 bases). This CDR3 reads CATSLYRVKADTQYF. DNA for the CDR3: TGTGCCACCAGCCTCTACAGGGTTAAGGCAGATACGCAGTATTTT. Using reference TRBV15 and TRBJ2-3 for the parts outside the CDR3, the full variable domain is DAMVIQNPRYQVTQFGKPVTLSCSQTLNHNVMYWYQQKSSQAPKLLFHYYDKDFNNEADTPDNFQSRRPNTSFCFLDIRSPGLGDTAMYLCATSLYRVKADTQYFGPGTRLTVL.